This TCR beta chain was retrieved from a study of shared clonotypes between healthy human individuals. Study summary: Each donor's CD8 memory used one plate, CD8 naive two, each CD4 subset three.

Assay: immunoSEQ multiplex PCR; the TCRdb copy retains only in-frame clones and omits some. The sample contains roughly 2.2 million clones, about 92% of which appear only once. Study-level points and caveats: Clonotypes that were shared across four donors made up around 5% of naive CD4 clonotypes. Rarefaction indicated that sorted-subset sequencing remained incomplete although depth was large.

The V gene lost 3 bases and the J gene lost 4 bases, with 16 bases spanning the gap. CDR3 size: 15 residues. CDR1 is SGDLS and CDR2 is YYNGEE in the germline V gene. With respect to this clone: Its antigen is as yet unknown.

The specimen sequenced was naive CD4+ T cells from PBMCs. Subset denoted: CD45RA+ positively selected. This TCR derives from a man in his late teens or twenties in good health. Some clones in this sample may be carry-over from other donors' samples. The chain uses TRBV9 and TRBJ1-2; D not certain. CDR3 residues: CASSETSTTFYGYTF. DNA for the CDR3: TGTGCCAGCAGCGAGACATCTACCACCTTCTATGGCTACACCTTC.